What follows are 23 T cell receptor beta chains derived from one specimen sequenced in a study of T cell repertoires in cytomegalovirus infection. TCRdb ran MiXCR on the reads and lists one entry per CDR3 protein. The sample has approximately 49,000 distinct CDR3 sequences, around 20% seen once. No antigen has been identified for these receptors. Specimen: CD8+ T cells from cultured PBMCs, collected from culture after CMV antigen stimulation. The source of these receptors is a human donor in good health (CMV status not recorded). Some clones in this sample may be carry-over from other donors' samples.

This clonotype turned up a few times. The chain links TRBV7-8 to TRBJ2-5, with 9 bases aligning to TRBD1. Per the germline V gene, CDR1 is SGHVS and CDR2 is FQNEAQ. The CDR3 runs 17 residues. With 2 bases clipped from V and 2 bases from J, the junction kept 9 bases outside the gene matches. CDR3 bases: TGTGCCAGCAGCTTAAAAGACAGGGGGTTATCACAAGAGACCCAGTACTTC. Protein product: CASSLKDRGLSQETQYF.

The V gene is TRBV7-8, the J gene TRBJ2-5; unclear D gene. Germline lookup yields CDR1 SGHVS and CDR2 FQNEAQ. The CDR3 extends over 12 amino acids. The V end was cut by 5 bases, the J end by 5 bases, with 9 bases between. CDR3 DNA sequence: TGTGCCAGCAGCCCGAGAAGGGAGACCCAGTACTTC. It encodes CASSPRRETQYF.

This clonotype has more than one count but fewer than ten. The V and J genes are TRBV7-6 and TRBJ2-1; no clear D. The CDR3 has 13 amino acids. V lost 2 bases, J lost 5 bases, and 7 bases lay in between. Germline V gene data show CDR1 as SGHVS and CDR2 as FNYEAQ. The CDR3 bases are TGTGCCAGCAGCTTAAAAAGCAACAATGAGCAGTTCTTC. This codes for CASSLKSNNEQFF.

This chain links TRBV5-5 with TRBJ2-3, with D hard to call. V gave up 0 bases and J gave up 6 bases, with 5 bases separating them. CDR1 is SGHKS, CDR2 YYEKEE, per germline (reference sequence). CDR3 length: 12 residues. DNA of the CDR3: TGTGCCAGCAGCTTGGGGATGGATACGCAGTATTTT. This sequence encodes CASSLGMDTQYF.

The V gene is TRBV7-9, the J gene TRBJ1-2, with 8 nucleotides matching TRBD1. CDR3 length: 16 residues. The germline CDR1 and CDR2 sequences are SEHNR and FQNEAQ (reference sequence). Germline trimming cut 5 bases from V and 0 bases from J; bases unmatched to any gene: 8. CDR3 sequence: CASSPAGTGANYGYTF. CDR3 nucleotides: TGTGCCAGCAGCCCTGCCGGGACAGGAGCTAACTATGGCTACACCTTC. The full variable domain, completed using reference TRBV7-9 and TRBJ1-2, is DTGVSQNPRHKITKRGQNVTFRCDPISEHNRLYWYRQTLGQGPEFLTYFQNEAQLEKSRLLSDRFSAERPKGSFSTLEIQRTEQGDSAMYLCASSPAGTGANYGYTFGSGTRLTVV.

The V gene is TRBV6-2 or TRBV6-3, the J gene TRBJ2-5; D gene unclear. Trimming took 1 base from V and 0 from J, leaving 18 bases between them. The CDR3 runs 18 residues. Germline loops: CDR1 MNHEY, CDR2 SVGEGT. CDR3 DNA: TGTGCCAGCAGTTACTTGGGGTCGGAACACCCTTACCAAGAGACCCAGTACTTC. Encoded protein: CASSYLGSEHPYQETQYF.

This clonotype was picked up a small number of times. CDR3 coding DNA: TGCGCCAGCAGCTTGGATCGGGGAAGCTATGGCTACACCTTC. Encoded protein: CASSLDRGSYGYTF. The chain links TRBV5-1 to TRBJ1-2; D uncertain. Trimming left V 0 bases short and J 4 bases short, with 10 bases between. Per germline, CDR1 SGHRS and CDR2 YFSETQ. This CDR3 has 14 residues.

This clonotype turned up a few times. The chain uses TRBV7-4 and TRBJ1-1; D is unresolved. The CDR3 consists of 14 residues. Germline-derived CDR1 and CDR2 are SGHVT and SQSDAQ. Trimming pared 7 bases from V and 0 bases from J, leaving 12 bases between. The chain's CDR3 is CASTDGPMNTEAFF. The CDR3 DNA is TGTGCCAGCACCGATGGCCCCATGAACACTGAAGCTTTCTTT.

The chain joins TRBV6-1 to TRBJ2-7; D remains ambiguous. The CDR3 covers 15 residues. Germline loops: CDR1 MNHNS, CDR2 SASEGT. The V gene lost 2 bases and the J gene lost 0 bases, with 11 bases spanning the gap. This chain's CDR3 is CASSEWALSSYEQYF. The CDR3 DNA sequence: TGTGCCAGCAGTGAATGGGCCCTTAGCTCCTACGAGCAGTACTTC.

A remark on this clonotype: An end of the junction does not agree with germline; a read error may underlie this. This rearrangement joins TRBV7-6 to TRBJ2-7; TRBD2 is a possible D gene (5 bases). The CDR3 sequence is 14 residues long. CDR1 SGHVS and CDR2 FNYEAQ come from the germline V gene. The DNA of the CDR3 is TGTGCCAGCGGCTTTAAAGGGAGCGGCTACGAGCAGTACTTC. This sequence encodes CASGFKGSGYEQYF.

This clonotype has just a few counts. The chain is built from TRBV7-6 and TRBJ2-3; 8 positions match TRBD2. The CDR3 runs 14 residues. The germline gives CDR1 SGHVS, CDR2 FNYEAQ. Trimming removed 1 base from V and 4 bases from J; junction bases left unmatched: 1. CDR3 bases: TGTGCCAGCAGCTTAGGACTAGCGCCAGATACGCAGTATTTT. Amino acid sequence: CASSLGLAPDTQYF.

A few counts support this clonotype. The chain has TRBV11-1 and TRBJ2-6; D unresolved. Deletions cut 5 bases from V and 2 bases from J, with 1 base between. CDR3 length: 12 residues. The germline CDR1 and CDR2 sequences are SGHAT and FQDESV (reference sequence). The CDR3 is CASSPGANVLTF. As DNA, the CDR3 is TGTGCCAGCAGCCCTGGGGCCAACGTCCTGACTTTC.

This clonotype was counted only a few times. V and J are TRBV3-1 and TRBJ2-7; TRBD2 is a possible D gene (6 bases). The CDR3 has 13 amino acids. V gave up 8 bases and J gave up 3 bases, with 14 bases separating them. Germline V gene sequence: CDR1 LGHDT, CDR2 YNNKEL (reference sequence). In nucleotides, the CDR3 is TGTGCCAGCTCCCGGAGGGTTAACTACGAGCAGTACTTC. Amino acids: CASSRRVNYEQYF.

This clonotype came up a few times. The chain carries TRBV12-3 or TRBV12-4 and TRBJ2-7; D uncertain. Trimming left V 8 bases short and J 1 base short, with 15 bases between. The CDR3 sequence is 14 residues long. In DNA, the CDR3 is TGTGCCAGCGGTCCATTCTCCTTATCCTACGAGCAGTACTTC. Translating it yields CASGPFSLSYEQYF.

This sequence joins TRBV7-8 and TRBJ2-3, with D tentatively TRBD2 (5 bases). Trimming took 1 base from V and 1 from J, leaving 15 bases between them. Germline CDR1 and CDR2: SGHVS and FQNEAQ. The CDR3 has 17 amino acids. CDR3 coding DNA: TGTGCCAGCAGCTTAGGTGGAGGCCACCACCGCACAGATACGCAGTATTTT. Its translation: CASSLGGGHHRTDTQYF. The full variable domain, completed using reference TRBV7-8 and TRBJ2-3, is GAGVSQSPRYKVAKRGQDVALRCDPISGHVSLFWYQQALGQGPEFLTYFQNEAQLDKSGLPSDRFFAERPEGSVSTLKIQRTQQEDSAVYLCASSLGGGHHRTDTQYFGPGTRLTVL.

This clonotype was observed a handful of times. CDR3 coding DNA: TGTGCCAGCAAGACCCCCATCCGGGACGGAGCCTACAATGAGCAGTTCTTC. Translated: CASKTPIRDGAYNEQFF. The V call is TRBV28, the J call TRBJ2-1, with D perhaps given as TRBD1 or TRBD2 (5 bases each). The germline V gene encodes CDR1 MDHEN and CDR2 SYDVKM. V lost 7 bases and J 2 bases, leaving 21 bases between the germline ends. The CDR3 totals 17 residues.

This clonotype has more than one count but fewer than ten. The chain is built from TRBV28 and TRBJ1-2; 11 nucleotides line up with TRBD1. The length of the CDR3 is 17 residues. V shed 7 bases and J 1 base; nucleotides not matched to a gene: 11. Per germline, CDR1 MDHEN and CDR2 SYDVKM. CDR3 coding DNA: TGTGCCAGCAAACGCCTTTCCGGGACAGGGGGTAACTATGGCTACACCTTC. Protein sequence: CASKRLSGTGGNYGYTF.

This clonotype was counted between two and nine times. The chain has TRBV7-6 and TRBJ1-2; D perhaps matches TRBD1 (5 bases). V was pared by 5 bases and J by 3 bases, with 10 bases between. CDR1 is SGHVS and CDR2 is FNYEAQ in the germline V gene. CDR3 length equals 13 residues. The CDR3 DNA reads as TGTGCCAGCAGCAGGGACGAGTACTATGGCTACACCTTC. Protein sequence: CASSRDEYYGYTF. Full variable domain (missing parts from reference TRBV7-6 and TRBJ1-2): GAGVSQSPRYKVTKRGQDVALRCDPISGHVSLYWYRQALGQGPEFLTYFNYEAQQDKSGLPNDRFSAERPEGSISTLTIQRTEQRDSAMYRCASSRDEYYGYTFGSGTRLTVV.

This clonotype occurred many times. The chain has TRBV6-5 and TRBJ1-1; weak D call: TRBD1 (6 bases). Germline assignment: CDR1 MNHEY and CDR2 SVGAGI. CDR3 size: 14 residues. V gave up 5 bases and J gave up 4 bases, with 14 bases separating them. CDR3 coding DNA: TGTGCCAGCAGTCAGTGGGGGGGCGGCACTGAAGCTTTCTTT. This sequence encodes CASSQWGGGTEAFF.

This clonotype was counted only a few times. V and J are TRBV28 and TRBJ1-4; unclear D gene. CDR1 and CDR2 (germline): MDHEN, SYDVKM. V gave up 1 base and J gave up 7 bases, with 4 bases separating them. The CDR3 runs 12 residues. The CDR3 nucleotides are TGTGCCAGCAGTTTATCAAGTGAAAAACTGTTTTTT. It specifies CASSLSSEKLFF.

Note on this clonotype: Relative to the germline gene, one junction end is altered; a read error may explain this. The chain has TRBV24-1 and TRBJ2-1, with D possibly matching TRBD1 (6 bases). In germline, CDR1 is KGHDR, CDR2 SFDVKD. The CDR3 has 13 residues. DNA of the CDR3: TGTGCCACCAGTGACCGGCCTGAGGGGGAGCGGTTCTTC. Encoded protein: CATSDRPEGERFF.

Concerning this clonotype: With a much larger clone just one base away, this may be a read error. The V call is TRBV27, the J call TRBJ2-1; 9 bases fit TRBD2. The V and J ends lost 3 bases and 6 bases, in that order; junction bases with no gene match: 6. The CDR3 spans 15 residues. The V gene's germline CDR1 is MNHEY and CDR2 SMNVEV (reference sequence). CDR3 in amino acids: CASSLGSSGSNEQFF. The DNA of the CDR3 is TGTGCCAGCAGTTTGGGGAGTAGCGGGAGCAATGAGCAGTTCTTC.

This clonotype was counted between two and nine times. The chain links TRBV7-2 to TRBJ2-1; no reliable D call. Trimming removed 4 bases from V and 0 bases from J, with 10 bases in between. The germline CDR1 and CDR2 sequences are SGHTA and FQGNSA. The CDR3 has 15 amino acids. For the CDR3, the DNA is TGTGCCAGCAGCTATACCGGAAGCTCCTACAATGAGCAGTTCTTC. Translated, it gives CASSYTGSSYNEQFF.